What follows describes a single T cell receptor beta chain. The authors' processing: Amplification from reference gene primers served as the basis for estimated nucleated cell counts. Clones were read by immunoSEQ multiplex PCR, and TCRdb kept only the in-frame ones, dropping some. Clone size and V and J calls were adopted from that table, with D and trimming inferred from the DNA. The top ten clones hold more than 1.2% of a sample with over 250,000 clones, approximately 88% of them seen once. These data come from a study of blood T cell repertoires in COVID-19. Whole-study context: The samples span acute and convalescent COVID-19 from the United States, Italy and Spain. From T cells, B-cell-depleted T cells, or PBMCs came the material, which was cDNA or gDNA.

This CDR3 comprises 16 residues. The ends lost 5 bases at V and 4 bases at J; junction bases unmatched: 8. Germline V gives CDR1 MNHNY, CDR2 SVGAGI (reference sequence). Seattle patients were enrolled while actively infected and followed longitudinally. What was sequenced was peripheral blood. The receptor comes from a human donor with COVID-19, enrolled during active disease. The donor label of this sample is uncertain. The rearrangement joins TRBV6-6 to TRBJ2-7, with 13 bases lining up with TRBD2. CDR3 nucleotide sequence: TGTGCCAGCAGTCCCAGGACTAGCGGGAGTAGTTACGAGCAGTACTTC. It is translated as CASSPRTSGSSYEQYF.